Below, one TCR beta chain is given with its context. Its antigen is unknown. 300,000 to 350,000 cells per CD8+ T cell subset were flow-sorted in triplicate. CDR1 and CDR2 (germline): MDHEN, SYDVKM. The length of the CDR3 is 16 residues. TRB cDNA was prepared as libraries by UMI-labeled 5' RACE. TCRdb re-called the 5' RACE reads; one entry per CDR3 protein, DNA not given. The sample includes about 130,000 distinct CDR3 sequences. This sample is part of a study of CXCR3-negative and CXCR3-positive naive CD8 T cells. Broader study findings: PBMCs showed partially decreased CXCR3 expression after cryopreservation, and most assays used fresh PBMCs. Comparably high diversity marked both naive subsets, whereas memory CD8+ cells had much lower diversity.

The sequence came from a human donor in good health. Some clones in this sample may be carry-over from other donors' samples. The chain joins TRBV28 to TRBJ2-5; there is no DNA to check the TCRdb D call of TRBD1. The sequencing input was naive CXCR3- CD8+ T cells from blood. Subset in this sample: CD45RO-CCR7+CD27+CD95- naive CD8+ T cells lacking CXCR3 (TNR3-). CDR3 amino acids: CASSLVPDSWYGAQYF.